These 3 T cell receptor beta chains were sequenced from one sample in a study of T cells in Graves' hyperthyroidism and ophthalmopathy (dated by TCRdb to the late 2010s). The library came from multiplex PCR. These reads were obtained on an Illumina HiSeq 2000. TCR beta CDR3 regions were amplified from RNA transcripts. The first round of RT-PCR for the TCR CDR3 was performed with the HTBI primer set and the Qiagen OneStep RT-PCR kit. TCRdb redid the processing of the public reads, applying fastp at Q25 and MiXCR, and retained in-frame beta chains. Every entry covers one CDR3 protein and lists the most common genes and DNA from its rows. A total of hundreds of thousands of distinct CDR3 sequences appear in this sample, over 12% of them only once. Approximately 29% of the sample rests with the top ten. Source material: blood. The receptors come from a man aged 50 to 59 with Graves' ophthalmopathy.

This clonotype has ten or more counts. The chain employs TRBV11-2 and TRBJ2-3; tentatively, D is TRBD2 (5 bases). The CDR3 totals 13 residues. Germline V lookup: CDR1 SGHAT, CDR2 FQNNGV. V was trimmed by 5 bases and J by 5 bases, leaving 11 bases between them. The CDR3 reads CASSPTRLDTQYF. CDR3 DNA: TGTGCCAGCAGCCCCACTAGGTTAGATACGCAGTATTTT. Variable domain in full (rest from reference TRBV11-2 and TRBJ2-3): EAGVAQSPRYKIIEKRQSVAFWCNPISGHATLYWYQQILGQGPKLLIQFQNNGVVDDSQLPKDRFSAERLKGVDSTLKIQPAKLEDSAVYLCASSPTRLDTQYFGPGTRLTVL.

This chain joins TRBV13 and TRBJ2-3; 10 bases agree with TRBD1. The trim removed 2 bases at V and 0 bases at J, leaving 2 bases unmatched. This CDR3 is built from 16 residues. Germline lookup yields CDR1 PRHDT and CDR2 FYEKMQ (reference sequence). CDR3 residues: CASSLRTGGSTDTQYF. CDR3 nucleotide sequence: TGTGCCAGCAGCTTACGGACAGGGGGAAGCACAGATACGCAGTATTTT.

This clonotype showed up just a few times. This chain links TRBV29-1 with TRBJ2-7; D perhaps matches TRBD1 (6 bases). This CDR3 is 13 amino acids long. The germline V gene encodes CDR1 SQVTM and CDR2 ANQGSEA. Trimming shortened V by 3 bases and J by 3 bases, and 12 bases separated the two germline ends. The CDR3 nucleotides are TGCAGCGTTGACGGGTTAGGGGGCTACGAGCAGTACTTC. This codes for CSVDGLGGYEQYF.